The 26 T cell receptor beta chains below all came from one sample that was sequenced in a study of T-cell reconstitution after alpha-beta-depleted transplantation in children. The authors prepared the TCRbeta library with unique molecular identifiers. Each CDR3 protein is one row after TCRdb ran MiXCR on the PCR reads. The table has more than 500,000 distinct CDR3 sequences, over 10% seen once; the top ten hold 11% to 15%. Specimen: PBMCs, mostly from graft donor cells, collected 180 days after TCRalphabeta/CD19-depleted stem cell transplant. The receptors come from a female patient aged 2-15 years who had a stem cell transplant for aplastic anemia, so the T cells may come from the graft donor.

This clonotype turned up a few times. This rearrangement joins TRBV28 to TRBJ2-7; TRBD2 matches at 7 bases. This CDR3 has 17 amino acids. Trimming removed 4 bases from V and 2 bases from J; junction bases left unmatched: 14. The V gene's germline CDR1 is MDHEN and CDR2 SYDVKM. CDR3 in DNA: TGTGCCAGCAGTTCCAACGTCGGCGGGAGTGGGGCCTACGAGCAGTACTTC. It yields the protein CASSSNVGGSGAYEQYF.

The chain recombines TRBV15 with TRBJ1-1, with D perhaps TRBD1 (5 bases). Germline assignment: CDR1 LNHNV and CDR2 YYDKDF (reference sequence). The V end lost 3 bases, the J end lost 5 bases, and 19 bases lay between the germline ends. CDR3 length: 16 amino acids. CDR3 DNA sequence: TGTGCCACCAGCAGCCCGGGACGCAAAGGGAGGACTGAAGCTTTCTTT. Translated: CATSSPGRKGRTEAFF.

J is TRBJ2-2 and V is TRBV7-3, with 13 bases lining up with TRBD2. CDR1 is SGHTA and CDR2 is FQGTGA in the germline V gene. V dropped 0 bases and J dropped 6; count of bases not matched to a gene: 7. The CDR3 is 18 residues long. For the CDR3, the DNA is TGTGCCAGCAGCTTAACTTGGACTAGCGGGAGAGAGGCCGGGGAGCTGTTTTTT. Its translation is CASSLTWTSGREAGELFF.

The rearrangement links TRBV7-6 to TRBJ2-2, with 14 bases identical to TRBD2. This CDR3 contains 17 residues. Germline V gene lookup returns CDR1 SGHVS and CDR2 FNYEAQ. Trimming cost V 5 bases and J 4 bases; bases outside gene matches: 6. CDR3 nucleotide sequence: TGTGCCAGCAGCATCTCGGGACTAGCGGGAGTCACCGGGGAGCTGTTTTTT. It yields the protein CASSISGLAGVTGELFF.

This chain uses TRBV19 with TRBJ2-4; TRBD2 agrees at 13 bases. V lost 6 bases, J lost 8 bases, and 7 bases stayed unmatched. The germline gives CDR1 LNHDA, CDR2 SQIVND (reference sequence). The CDR3 runs to 15 residues. CDR3 sequence: CASRLLAGGGDIQYF. In DNA, the CDR3 is TGTGCCAGTAGACTACTAGCGGGAGGGGGGGACATTCAGTACTTC.

In its sample, this clonotype was seen a few times. In DNA form, the CDR3 reads TGTGCCAGTAGGTTCCCCCCGGACAATGAGCAGTTCTTC. Amino acid sequence: CASRFPPDNEQFF. The J gene is TRBJ2-1, the V gene TRBV19; D remains unclear. V was clipped by 6 bases and J by 5 bases, with 11 bases between them. Germline loops: CDR1 LNHDA, CDR2 SQIVND (reference sequence). CDR3 length: 13 residues. The variable domain in full, with the rest retrieved from reference TRBV19 and TRBJ2-1, is DGGITQSPKYLFRKEGQNVTLSCEQNLNHDAMYWYRQDPGQGLRLIYYSQIVNDFQKGDIAEGYSVSREKKESFPLTVTSAQKNPTAFYLCASRFPPDNEQFFGPGTRLTVL.

This chain uses TRBV29-1 with TRBJ2-5, with a tentative D call TRBD1 (6 bases). The CDR3 length is 13 residues. V was clipped by 5 bases and J by 5 bases, with 15 bases between them. In germline, CDR1 is SQVTM, CDR2 ANQGSEA. CDR3 sequence: CSVLDRPGETQYF. The CDR3 DNA reads as TGCAGCGTTCTTGACAGGCCGGGCGAGACCCAGTACTTC. Together with reference TRBV29-1 and TRBJ2-5, the CDR3 gives the full variable domain: SAVISQKPSRDICQRGTSLTIQCQVDSQVTMMFWYRQQPGQSLTLIATANQGSEATYESGFVIDKFPISRPNLTFSTLTVSNMSPEDSSIYLCSVLDRPGETQYFGPGTRLLVL.

There are a few counts of this clonotype. The chain links TRBV6-5 to TRBJ1-2; TRBD1 might be the D (5 bases). Between the trimmed V and J ends, which lost 8 bases and 1 base, there was a span of 17 bases. Germline V gene lookup returns CDR1 MNHEY and CDR2 SVGAGI. The CDR3 spans 15 residues. This chain's CDR3 is CASGSGTVNNYGYTF. The DNA of the CDR3 is TGTGCCAGCGGCTCCGGGACGGTGAATAACTATGGCTACACCTTC.

V gene TRBV11-1 combines with J gene TRBJ2-3; 10 bases map to TRBD2. V shed 1 base and J 0 bases; nucleotides not matched to a gene: 10. There are 19 residues in the CDR3. Germline CDR1 reads SGHAT; CDR2 reads FQDESV (reference sequence). This CDR3 reads CASSLGIAGGSASTDTQYF. The CDR3 DNA is TGTGCCAGCAGCTTAGGGATAGCGGGAGGATCCGCTAGCACAGATACGCAGTATTTT.

Ten or more counts support this clonotype. V gene TRBV12-3 or TRBV12-4 combines with J gene TRBJ2-7; D might be TRBD1 or TRBD2, each matching 5 bases. This CDR3 is 15 amino acids long. The V end lost 3 bases, the J end lost 0 bases, and 12 bases lay between the germline ends. This CDR3 is CASSFGTGSSYEQYV. In DNA form, the CDR3 reads TGTGCCAGCAGTTTCGGGACCGGAAGCTCCTACGAGCAGTACGTC.

The chain employs TRBV24-1 and TRBJ1-5; D unclear. This CDR3 has 14 amino acids. Trimming shortened V by 1 base and J by 4 bases, and 7 bases separated the two germline ends. The germline gives CDR1 KGHDR, CDR2 SFDVKD. The CDR3: CATSDFQANQPQHF. Written as DNA, the CDR3 is TGTGCCACCAGTGATTTCCAGGCAAATCAGCCCCAGCATTTT.

This clonotype was detected ten times or more. This chain connects TRBV12-3 or TRBV12-4 to TRBJ1-2; perhaps TRBD1 as D (6 bases). V shed 6 bases and J shed 4 bases, with 12 bases lying between them. The CDR3 length is 13 residues. CDR3: CASRADRPYGYTF. DNA for the CDR3: TGTGCCAGCAGAGCAGACAGGCCCTATGGCTACACCTTC.

This clonotype was counted a few times. The V call is TRBV10-3, the J call TRBJ1-5; a weak D match, TRBD1 (5 bases). This CDR3 has 16 amino acids. In germline, CDR1 is ENHRY, CDR2 SYGVKD. V lost 0 bases and J 1 base, leaving 10 bases between the germline ends. DNA of the CDR3: TGTGCCATCAGTGAGTCAGGGGTGGGGAGCAATCAGCCCCAGCATTTT. Translation: CAISESGVGSNQPQHF.

This clonotype was recorded a few times. The chain carries TRBV7-2 and TRBJ2-1; no clear D. Trimming removed 0 bases at V and 9 bases at J, with 15 bases between. CDR3 length: 15 residues. CDR1 is SGHTA and CDR2 is FQGNSA in the germline V gene. This chain's CDR3 is CASSLAGQLRGEQFF. In nucleotides, the CDR3 is TGTGCCAGCAGCTTAGCGGGCCAGCTACGCGGTGAGCAGTTCTTC.

The chain has TRBV5-4 and TRBJ2-1, with D tentatively TRBD1 (5 bases). Trimming removed 0 bases at V and 0 bases at J, with 22 bases between. Germline V gene sequence: CDR1 SGHNT, CDR2 YYREEE (reference sequence). The CDR3 runs to 20 residues. CDR3 coding DNA: TGTGCCAGCAGCTTGGCCCGGCAGGGTCGAACTACAAGCTCCTACAATGAGCAGTTCTTC. It is translated as CASSLARQGRTTSSYNEQFF.

This clonotype was recorded a few times. This chain links TRBV4-2 with TRBJ2-7; D perhaps matches TRBD1 (6 bases). CDR1 LGHNA and CDR2 YNFKEQ come from the germline V gene. Trimming shortened V by 2 bases and J by 1 base, and 12 bases separated the two germline ends. This CDR3 has 15 amino acids. The CDR3 spells CASSQMTGSSYEQYF. The CDR3, as DNA: TGTGCCAGCAGCCAAATGACAGGTTCGTCCTACGAGCAGTACTTC.

This clonotype came up a few times. The chain carries TRBV7-2 and TRBJ2-3, with D possibly TRBD2 on 7 matching bases. Germline V gene data show CDR1 as SGHTA and CDR2 as FQGNSA. The CDR3 totals 17 residues. The ends were cut back, 0 bases at V and 5 bases at J, with 18 bases in the middle. Here the CDR3 reads CASSLALTGRARDTQYF. CDR3 DNA: TGTGCCAGCAGCTTAGCCCTAACAGGGAGGGCGAGAGATACGCAGTATTTT.

This clonotype has more than one count but fewer than ten. This sequence joins TRBV9 and TRBJ1-2, with 7 bases fitting TRBD1. Per germline, CDR1 SGDLS and CDR2 YYNGEE. Trimming removed 0 bases from V and 3 bases from J; junction bases left unmatched: 8. The CDR3 is made up of 16 amino acids. In nucleotides, the CDR3 is TGTGCCAGCAGCGTAGCCCGGGCAGGGGGTCACTATGGCTACACCTTC. Residues: CASSVARAGGHYGYTF.

This clonotype turned up a few times. The chain has TRBV29-1 and TRBJ1-2; the D gene is possibly TRBD1 (5 bases). Per germline, CDR1 SQVTM and CDR2 ANQGSEA. Trimming shortened V by 4 bases and J by 6 bases, and 15 bases separated the two germline ends. The CDR3 extends over 13 amino acids. In nucleotides, the CDR3 is TGCAGCGTTGCAGTCTGGGGCCTAGATGGCTACACCTTC. The encoded protein is CSVAVWGLDGYTF.

In its sample, this clonotype was seen a few times. V usage is TRBV20-1 and J usage is TRBJ2-2; a possible D gene is TRBD1 (5 bases). This CDR3 contains 13 residues. V lost 0 bases, J lost 5 bases, and 7 bases lay in between. The germline CDR1 and CDR2 sequences are DFQATT and SNEGSKA (reference sequence). The CDR3 sequence: CSARETATGELFF. The CDR3 region has the DNA TGCAGTGCTAGAGAGACAGCGACCGGGGAGCTGTTTTTT.

There are a few counts of this clonotype. The J gene is TRBJ2-7, the V gene TRBV3-1; no clear D gene. Trimming pared 1 base from V and 1 base from J, leaving 11 bases between. Germline lookup yields CDR1 LGHDT and CDR2 YNNKEL (reference sequence). The CDR3 contains 15 residues. The CDR3 reads CASSQAQCYSYEQYV. The CDR3 DNA is TGTGCCAGCAGCCAAGCTCAGTGTTATTCCTACGAGCAGTACGTC.

The chain has TRBV4-1 and TRBJ2-3; TRBD2 matches 10 bases. V was pared by 4 bases and J by 0 bases, with 7 bases of the junction left unmatched. CDR1 and CDR2 from the germline V gene are MGHRA and YSYEKL. CDR3 length: 17 residues. The CDR3 DNA sequence: TGCGCCAGCAGCCGCGGACTAGCGGCCACCAGCACAGATACGCAGTATTTT. This codes for CASSRGLAATSTDTQYF.

This clonotype has only a few counts. The chain joins TRBV5-1 to TRBJ1-1; 7 bases are a match to TRBD1. The germline gives CDR1 SGHRS, CDR2 YFSETQ. The CDR3 totals 17 residues. J lost 4 bases, V lost 2 bases, and 14 bases had no gene match. The chain's CDR3 is CASSFAGQARGGTEAFF. CDR3 DNA sequence: TGCGCCAGCAGCTTTGCTGGACAGGCACGAGGTGGCACTGAAGCTTTCTTT.

This chain links TRBV6-2 or TRBV6-3 with TRBJ2-7, with 11 bases matching TRBD2. In germline, CDR1 is MNHEY, CDR2 SVGEGT. The V and J ends lost 6 bases and 2 bases, in that order; junction bases with no gene match: 3. This CDR3 region has 14 residues. CDR3 residues: CASSLTSGTYEQYV. The CDR3 bases are TGTGCCAGCAGCTTGACTAGCGGGACCTACGAGCAGTACGTC.

This clonotype was detected many times. The chain uses TRBV11-2 and TRBJ2-3, with D possibly TRBD1 on 6 matching bases. The CDR3 runs to 16 residues. The germline V gene has CDR1 SGHAT and CDR2 FQNNGV. Trimming stripped 6 bases from V and 3 bases from J, with 19 bases between. The CDR3 DNA follows: TGTGCCAGCAGACAACAGGGAAGGGTGAGAACAGATACGCAGTATTTT. It translates to CASRQQGRVRTDTQYF. Full variable domain (remainder filled in from reference TRBV11-2 and TRBJ2-3): EAGVAQSPRYKIIEKRQSVAFWCNPISGHATLYWYQQILGQGPKLLIQFQNNGVVDDSQLPKDRFSAERLKGVDSTLKIQPAKLEDSAVYLCASRQQGRVRTDTQYFGPGTRLTVL.

This clonotype occurred a few times. This chain connects TRBV19 to TRBJ1-1, with D perhaps matching TRBD1 (5 bases). CDR3 size: 18 residues. CDR1 and CDR2 from the germline V gene are LNHDA and SQIVND (reference sequence). V lost 2 bases, J lost 0 bases, and 19 bases lay in between. CDR3 DNA: TGTGCCAGTAGTATAAACCGGCCTCCGGGACGAATGAACACTGAAGCTTTCTTT. This codes for CASSINRPPGRMNTEAFF.